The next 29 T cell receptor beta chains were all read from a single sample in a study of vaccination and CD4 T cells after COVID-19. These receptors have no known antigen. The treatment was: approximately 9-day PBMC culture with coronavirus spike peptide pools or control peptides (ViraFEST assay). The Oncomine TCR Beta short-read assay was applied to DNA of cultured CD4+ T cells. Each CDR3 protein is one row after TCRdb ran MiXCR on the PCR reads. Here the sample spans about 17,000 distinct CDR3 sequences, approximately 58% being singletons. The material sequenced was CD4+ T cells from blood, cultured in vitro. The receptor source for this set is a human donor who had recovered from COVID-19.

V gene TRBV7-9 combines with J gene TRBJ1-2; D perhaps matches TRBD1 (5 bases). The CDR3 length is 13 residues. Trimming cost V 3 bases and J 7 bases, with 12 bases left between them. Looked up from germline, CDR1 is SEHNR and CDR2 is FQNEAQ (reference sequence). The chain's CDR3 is CASSFSGEVGYTF. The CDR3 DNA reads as TGTGCCAGCAGCTTTTCGGGGGAGGTTGGCTACACCTTC. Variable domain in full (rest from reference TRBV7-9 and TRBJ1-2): DTGVSQNPRHKITKRGQNVTFRCDPISEHNRLYWYRQTLGQGPEFLTYFQNEAQLEKSRLLSDRFSAERPKGSFSTLEIQRTEQGDSAMYLCASSFSGEVGYTFGSGTRLTVV.

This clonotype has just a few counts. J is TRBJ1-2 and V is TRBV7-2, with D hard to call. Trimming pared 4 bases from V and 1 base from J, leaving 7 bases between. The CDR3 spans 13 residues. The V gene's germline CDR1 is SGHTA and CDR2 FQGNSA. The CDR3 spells CASSSQVNYGYTF. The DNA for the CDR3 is TGTGCCAGCAGCTCACAAGTTAACTATGGCTACACCTTC.

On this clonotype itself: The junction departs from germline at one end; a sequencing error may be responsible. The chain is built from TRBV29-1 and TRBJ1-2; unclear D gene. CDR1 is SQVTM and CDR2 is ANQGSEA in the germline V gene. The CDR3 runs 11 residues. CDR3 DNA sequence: TGCAGCGTTGATTATAACAGCCACAGAGCCTTC. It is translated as CSVDYNSHRAF.

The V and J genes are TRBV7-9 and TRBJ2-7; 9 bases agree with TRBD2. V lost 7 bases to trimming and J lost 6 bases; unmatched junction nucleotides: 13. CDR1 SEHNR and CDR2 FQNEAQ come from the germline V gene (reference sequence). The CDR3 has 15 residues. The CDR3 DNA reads TGTGCCAGCACCCCGGGGCTAGCGGGGTTCTCCGAGCAGTACTTC. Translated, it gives CASTPGLAGFSEQYF.

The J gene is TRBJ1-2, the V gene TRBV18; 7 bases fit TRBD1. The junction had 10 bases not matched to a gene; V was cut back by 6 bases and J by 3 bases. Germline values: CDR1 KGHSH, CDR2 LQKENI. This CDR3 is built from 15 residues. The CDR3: CASSRYDREDYGYTF. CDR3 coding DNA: TGTGCCAGCTCCCGATATGACAGGGAAGACTATGGCTACACCTTC.

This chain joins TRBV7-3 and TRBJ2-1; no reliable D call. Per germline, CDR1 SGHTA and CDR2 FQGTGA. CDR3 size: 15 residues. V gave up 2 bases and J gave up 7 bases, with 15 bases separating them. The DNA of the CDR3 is TGTGCCAGCAGCTTAGCCCCAGGTTTTGATAATGAGCAGTTCTTC. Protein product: CASSLAPGFDNEQFF.

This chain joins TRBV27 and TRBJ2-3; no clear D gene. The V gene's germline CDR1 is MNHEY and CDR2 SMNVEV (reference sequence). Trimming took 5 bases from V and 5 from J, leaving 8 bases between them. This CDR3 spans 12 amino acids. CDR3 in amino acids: CASSPTRDTQYF. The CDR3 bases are TGTGCCAGCAGTCCGACCCGAGATACGCAGTATTTT.

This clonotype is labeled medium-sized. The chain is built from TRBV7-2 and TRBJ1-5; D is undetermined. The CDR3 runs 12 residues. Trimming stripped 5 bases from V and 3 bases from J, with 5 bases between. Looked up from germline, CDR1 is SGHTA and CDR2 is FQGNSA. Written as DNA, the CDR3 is TGTGCCAGCAGCATTTACAATCAGCCCCAGCATTTT. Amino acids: CASSIYNQPQHF.

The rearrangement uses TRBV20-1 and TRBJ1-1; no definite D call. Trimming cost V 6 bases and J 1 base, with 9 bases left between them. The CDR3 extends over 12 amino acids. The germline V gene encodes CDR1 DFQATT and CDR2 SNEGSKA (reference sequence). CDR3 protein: CSAQRQNTEAFF. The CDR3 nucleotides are TGCAGTGCCCAACGACAGAACACTGAAGCTTTCTTT.

Here the CDR3 reads CSASPWDRGSYEQYF. CDR3 bases: TGCAGTGCTAGTCCCTGGGACAGGGGATCCTACGAGCAGTACTTC. The chain is built from TRBV20-1 and TRBJ2-7, with TRBD1 matching over 10 bases. The CDR3 covers 15 residues. Germline CDR1 DFQATT, CDR2 SNEGSKA (reference sequence). V was clipped by 3 bases and J by 1 base; unmatched bases: 6.

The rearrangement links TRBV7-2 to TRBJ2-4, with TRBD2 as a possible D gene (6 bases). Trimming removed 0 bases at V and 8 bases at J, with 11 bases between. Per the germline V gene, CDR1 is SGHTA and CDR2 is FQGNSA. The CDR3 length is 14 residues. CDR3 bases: TGTGCCAGCAGCTTAGCGGGAGGTCTGGACATTCAGTACTTC. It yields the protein CASSLAGGLDIQYF.

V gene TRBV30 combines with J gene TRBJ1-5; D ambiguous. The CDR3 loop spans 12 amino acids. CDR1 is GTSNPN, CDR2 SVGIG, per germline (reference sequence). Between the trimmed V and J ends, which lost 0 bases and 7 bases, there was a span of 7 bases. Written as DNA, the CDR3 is TGTGCCTGGAGTGTAACGGCGCAGCCCCAGCATTTT. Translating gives CAWSVTAQPQHF.

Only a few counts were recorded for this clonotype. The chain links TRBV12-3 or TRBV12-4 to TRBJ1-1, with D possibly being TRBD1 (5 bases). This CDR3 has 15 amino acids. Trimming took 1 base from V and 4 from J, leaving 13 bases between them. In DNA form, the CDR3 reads TGTGCCAGCAGTTTAGGGAGGGAGAGGGGCACTGAAGCTTTCTTT. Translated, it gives CASSLGRERGTEAFF.

CDR3 in amino acids: CASSYFRVSNQPQHF. CDR3 DNA: TGTGCCAGCAGCTACTTTCGGGTGAGCAATCAGCCCCAGCATTTT. This sequence joins TRBV28 and TRBJ1-5, with D unclear. V was clipped by 6 bases and J by 1 base, with 13 bases between them. Germline CDR1 and CDR2: MDHEN and SYDVKM. The CDR3 extends over 15 amino acids.

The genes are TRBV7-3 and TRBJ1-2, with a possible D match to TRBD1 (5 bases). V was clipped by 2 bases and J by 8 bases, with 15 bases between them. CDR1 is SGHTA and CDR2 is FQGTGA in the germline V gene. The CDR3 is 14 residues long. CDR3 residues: CASSLGDGTEGYTF. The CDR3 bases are TGTGCCAGCAGCTTAGGGGACGGAACAGAAGGCTACACCTTC.

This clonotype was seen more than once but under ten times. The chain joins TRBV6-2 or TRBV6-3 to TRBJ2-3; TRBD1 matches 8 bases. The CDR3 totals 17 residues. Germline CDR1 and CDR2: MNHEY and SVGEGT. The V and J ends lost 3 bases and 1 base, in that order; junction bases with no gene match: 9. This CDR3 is CASSYKSGGDGTDTQYF. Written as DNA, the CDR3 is TGTGCCAGCAGTTATAAATCAGGGGGCGACGGCACAGATACGCAGTATTTT.

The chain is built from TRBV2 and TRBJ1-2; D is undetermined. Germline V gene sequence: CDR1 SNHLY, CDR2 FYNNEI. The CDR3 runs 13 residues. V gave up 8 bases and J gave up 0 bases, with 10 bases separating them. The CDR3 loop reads CASGDTANYGYTF. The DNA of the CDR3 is TGTGCCAGCGGAGACACCGCTAACTATGGCTACACCTTC.

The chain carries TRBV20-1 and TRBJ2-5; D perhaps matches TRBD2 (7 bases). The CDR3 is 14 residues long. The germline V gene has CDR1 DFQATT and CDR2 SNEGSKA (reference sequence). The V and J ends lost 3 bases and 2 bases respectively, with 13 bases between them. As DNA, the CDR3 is TGCAGTGCTAGCGTGGCGGGGGCACAAGAGACCCAGTACTTC. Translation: CSASVAGAQETQYF.

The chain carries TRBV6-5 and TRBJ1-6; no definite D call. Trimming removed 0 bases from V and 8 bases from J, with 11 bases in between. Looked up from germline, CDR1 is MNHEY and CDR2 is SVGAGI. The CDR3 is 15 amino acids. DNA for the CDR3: TGTGCCAGCAGTTACTCGGGCGGGAGTCATTCACCCCTCCACTTT. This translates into CASSYSGGSHSPLHF.

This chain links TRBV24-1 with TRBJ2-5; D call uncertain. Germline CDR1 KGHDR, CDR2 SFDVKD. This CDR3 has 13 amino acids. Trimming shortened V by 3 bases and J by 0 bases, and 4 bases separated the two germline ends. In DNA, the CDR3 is TGTGCCACCAGTGATCCAAACCAAGAGACCCAGTACTTC. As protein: CATSDPNQETQYF.

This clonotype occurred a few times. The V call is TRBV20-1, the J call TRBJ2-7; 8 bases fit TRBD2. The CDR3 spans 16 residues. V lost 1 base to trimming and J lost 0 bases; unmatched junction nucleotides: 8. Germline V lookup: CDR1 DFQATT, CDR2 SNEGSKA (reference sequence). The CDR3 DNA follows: TGCAGTGCTAGAGGTTATAGCGGGGCAAGCTCCTACGAGCAGTACTTC. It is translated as CSARGYSGASSYEQYF.

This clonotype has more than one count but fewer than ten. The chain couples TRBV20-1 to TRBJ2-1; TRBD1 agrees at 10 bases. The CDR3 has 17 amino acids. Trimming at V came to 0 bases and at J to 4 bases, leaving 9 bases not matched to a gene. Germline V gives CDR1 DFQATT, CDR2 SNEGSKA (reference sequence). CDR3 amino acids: CSARDRGTGVLYNEQFF. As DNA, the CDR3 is TGCAGTGCTAGAGATCGGGGGACAGGGGTTCTTTACAATGAGCAGTTCTTC.

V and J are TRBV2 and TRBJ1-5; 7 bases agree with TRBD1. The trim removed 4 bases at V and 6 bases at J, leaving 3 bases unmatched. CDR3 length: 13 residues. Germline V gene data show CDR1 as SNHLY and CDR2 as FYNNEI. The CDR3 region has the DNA TGTGCCAGCAGTGTAGGGGGCGGTCAGCCCCAGCATTTT. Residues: CASSVGGGQPQHF.

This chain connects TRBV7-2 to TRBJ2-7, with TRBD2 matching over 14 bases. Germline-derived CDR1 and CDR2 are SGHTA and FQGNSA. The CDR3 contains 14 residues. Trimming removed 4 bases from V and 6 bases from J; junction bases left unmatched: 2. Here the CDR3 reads CASSSGTSGGEQYF. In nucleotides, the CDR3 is TGTGCCAGCAGCTCTGGGACTAGCGGGGGCGAGCAGTACTTC.

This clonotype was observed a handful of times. CDR3 residues: CASSGFGQGVGQPQHF. The CDR3 DNA sequence: TGTGCCAGCAGTGGATTTGGACAGGGGGTCGGGCAGCCCCAGCATTTT. The chain links TRBV6-1 to TRBJ1-5, with 10 bases aligning to TRBD1. The germline V gene has CDR1 MNHNS and CDR2 SASEGT. V shed 4 bases, J shed 7 bases, and the junction held 10 bases outside the gene matches. The CDR3 length is 16 residues.

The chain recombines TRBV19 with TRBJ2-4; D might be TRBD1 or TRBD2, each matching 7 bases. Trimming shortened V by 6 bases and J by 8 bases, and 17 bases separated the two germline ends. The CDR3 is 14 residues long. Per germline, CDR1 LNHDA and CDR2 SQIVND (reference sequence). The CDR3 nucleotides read TGTGCCAGTAGCCATCGACAGGGAGGGGACATTCAGTACTTC. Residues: CASSHRQGGDIQYF.

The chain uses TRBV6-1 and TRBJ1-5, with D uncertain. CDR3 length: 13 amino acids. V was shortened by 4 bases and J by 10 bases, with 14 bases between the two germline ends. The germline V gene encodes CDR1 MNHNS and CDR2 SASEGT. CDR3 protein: CASSGAGDRPQHF. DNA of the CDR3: TGTGCCAGCAGTGGGGCAGGAGATCGTCCCCAGCATTTT.

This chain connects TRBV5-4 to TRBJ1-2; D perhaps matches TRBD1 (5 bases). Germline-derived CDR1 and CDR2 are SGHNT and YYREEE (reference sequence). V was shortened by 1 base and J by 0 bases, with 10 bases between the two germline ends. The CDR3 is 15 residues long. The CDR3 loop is CASSLIGGSNYGYTF. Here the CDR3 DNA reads TGTGCCAGCAGCTTGATCGGGGGTTCTAACTATGGCTACACCTTC.

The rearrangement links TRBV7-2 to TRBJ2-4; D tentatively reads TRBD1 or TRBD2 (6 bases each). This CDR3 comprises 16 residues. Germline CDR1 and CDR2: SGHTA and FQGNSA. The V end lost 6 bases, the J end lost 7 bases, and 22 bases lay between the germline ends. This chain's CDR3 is CASSRLGQTGGNIQYF. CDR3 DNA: TGTGCCAGCAGTCGCCTGGGACAAACTGGAGGGAACATTCAGTACTTC.